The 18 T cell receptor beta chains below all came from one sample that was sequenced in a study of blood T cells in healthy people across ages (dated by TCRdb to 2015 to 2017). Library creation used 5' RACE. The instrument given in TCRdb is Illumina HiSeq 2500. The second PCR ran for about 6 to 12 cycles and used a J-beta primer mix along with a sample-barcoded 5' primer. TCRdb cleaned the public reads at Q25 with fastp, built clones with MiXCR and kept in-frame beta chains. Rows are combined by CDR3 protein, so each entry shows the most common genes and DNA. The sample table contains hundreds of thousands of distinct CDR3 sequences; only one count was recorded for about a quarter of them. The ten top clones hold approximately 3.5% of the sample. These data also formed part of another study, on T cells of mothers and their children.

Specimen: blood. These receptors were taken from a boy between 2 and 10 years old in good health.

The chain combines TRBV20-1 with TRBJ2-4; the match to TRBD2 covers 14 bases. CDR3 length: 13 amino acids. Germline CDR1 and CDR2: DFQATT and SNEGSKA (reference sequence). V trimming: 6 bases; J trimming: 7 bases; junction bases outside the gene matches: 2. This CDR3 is CSARLAGGNIQYF. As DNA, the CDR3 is TGCAGTGCCCGACTAGCGGGGGGGAACATTCAGTACTTC.

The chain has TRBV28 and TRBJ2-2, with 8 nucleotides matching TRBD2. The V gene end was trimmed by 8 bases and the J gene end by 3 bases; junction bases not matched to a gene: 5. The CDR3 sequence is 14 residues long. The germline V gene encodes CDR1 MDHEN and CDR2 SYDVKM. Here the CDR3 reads CASCLAGHTGELFF. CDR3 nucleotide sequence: TGTGCCAGCTGCTTAGCGGGACACACCGGGGAGCTGTTTTTT.

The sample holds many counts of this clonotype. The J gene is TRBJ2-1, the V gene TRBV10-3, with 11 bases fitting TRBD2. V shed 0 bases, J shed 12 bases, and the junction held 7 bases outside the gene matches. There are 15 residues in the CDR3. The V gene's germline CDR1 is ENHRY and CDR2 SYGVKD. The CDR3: CAISESSGRALGQFF. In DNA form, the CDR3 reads TGTGCCATCAGTGAGTCTAGCGGGAGGGCCTTGGGGCAGTTCTTC.

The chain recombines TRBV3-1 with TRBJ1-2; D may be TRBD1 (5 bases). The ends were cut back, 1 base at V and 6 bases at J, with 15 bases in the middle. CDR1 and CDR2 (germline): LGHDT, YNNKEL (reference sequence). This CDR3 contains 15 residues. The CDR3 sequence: CASSQGFSREDGYTF. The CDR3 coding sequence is TGTGCCAGCAGCCAAGGTTTTTCCAGGGAGGATGGCTACACCTTC.

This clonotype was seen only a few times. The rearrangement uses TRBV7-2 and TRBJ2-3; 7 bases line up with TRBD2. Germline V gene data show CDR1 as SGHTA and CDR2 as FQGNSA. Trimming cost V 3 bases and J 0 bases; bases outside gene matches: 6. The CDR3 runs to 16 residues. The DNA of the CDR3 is TGTGCCAGCAGCTTGGGCGGGAGAGGGAGCACAGATACGCAGTATTTT. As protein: CASSLGGRGSTDTQYF.

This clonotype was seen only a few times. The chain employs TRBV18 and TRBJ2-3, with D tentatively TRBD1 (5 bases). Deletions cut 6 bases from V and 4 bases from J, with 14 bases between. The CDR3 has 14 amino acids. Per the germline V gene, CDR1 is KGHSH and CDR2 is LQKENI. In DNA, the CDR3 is TGTGCCAGCTCCCCCGCCCAGGGCGCAGATACGCAGTATTTT. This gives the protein CASSPAQGADTQYF.

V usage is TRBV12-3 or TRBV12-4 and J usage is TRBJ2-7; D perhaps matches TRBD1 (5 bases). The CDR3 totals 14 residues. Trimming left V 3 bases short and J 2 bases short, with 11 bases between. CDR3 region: CASSFQETAYEQYF. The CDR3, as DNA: TGTGCCAGCAGTTTTCAGGAGACAGCCTACGAGCAGTACTTC.

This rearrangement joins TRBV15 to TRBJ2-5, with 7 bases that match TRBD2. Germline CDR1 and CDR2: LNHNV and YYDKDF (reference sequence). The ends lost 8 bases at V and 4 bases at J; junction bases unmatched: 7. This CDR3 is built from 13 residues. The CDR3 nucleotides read TGTGCCACCGGCCGAATAGCGGGAGAGACCCAGTACTTC. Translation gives CATGRIAGETQYF.

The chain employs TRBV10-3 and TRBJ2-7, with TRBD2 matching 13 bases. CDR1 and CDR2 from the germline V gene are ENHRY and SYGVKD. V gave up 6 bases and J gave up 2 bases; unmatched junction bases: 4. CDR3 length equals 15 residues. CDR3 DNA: TGTGCCATCAGAGGGACTAGCGGGAACCCCTACGAGCAGTACTTC. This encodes CAIRGTSGNPYEQYF.

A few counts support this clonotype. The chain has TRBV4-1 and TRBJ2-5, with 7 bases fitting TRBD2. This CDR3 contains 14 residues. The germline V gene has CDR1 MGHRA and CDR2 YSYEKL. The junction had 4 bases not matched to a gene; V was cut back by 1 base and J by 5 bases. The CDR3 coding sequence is TGCGCCAGCAGCCAAGCAAGCGGGGCGGAGACCCAGTACTTC. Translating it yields CASSQASGAETQYF.

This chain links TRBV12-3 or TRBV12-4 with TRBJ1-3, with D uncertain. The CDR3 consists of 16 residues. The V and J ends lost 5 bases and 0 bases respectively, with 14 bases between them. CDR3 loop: CASSPMTGGSGNTIYF. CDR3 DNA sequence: TGTGCCAGCAGTCCGATGACCGGCGGCTCTGGAAACACCATATATTTT.

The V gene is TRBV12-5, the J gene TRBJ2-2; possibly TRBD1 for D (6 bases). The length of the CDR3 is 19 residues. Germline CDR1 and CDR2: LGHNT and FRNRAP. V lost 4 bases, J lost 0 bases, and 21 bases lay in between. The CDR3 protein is CASGWALELTGPNTGELFF. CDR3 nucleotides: TGTGCTAGTGGTTGGGCCCTGGAGCTGACAGGCCCGAACACCGGGGAGCTGTTTTTT.

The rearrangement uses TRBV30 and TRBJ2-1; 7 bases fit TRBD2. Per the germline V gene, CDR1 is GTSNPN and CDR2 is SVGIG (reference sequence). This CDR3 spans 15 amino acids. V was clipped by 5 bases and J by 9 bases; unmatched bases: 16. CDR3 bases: TGTGCCTGGGATGCATCTAGCGGAGATGGGGCTGAGCAGTTCTTC. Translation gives CAWDASSGDGAEQFF.

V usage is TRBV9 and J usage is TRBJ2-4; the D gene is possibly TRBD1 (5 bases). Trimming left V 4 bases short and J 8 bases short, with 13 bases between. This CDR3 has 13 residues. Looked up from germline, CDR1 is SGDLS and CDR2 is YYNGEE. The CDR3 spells CASSPSDKDIQYF. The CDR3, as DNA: TGTGCCAGCAGCCCCTCGGACAAGGACATTCAGTACTTC.

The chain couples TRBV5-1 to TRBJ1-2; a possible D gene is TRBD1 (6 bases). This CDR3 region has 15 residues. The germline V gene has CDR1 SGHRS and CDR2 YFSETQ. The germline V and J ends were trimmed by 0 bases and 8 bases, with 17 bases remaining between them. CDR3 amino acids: CASSLDSNRASGYTF. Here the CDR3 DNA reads TGCGCCAGCAGCTTGGATAGTAACAGGGCAAGCGGCTACACCTTC.

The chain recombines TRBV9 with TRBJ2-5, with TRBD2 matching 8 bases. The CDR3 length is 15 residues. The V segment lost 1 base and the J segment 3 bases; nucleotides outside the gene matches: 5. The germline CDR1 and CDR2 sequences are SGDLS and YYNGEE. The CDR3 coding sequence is TGTGCCAGCAGCGTACGTAGCGGGGCTAAAGAGACCCAGTACTTC. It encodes CASSVRSGAKETQYF.

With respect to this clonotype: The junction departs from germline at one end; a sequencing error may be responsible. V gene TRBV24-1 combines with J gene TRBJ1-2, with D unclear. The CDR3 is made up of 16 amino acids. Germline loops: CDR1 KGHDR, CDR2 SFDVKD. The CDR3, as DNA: TGTGCCACCAGTGCGCGGCTGAGGGAACCAGCTTATGGCTGCACCTTC. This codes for CATSARLREPAYGCTF.

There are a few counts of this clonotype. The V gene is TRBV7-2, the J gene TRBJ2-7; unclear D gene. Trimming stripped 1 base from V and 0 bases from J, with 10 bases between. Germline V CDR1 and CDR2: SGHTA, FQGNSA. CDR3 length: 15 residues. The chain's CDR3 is CASSLEALSSYEQYF. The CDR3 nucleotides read TGTGCCAGCAGCTTAGAGGCCTTGAGCTCCTACGAGCAGTACTTC.